A selection of T cell receptor beta chains follows, all from one sample in a study of control samples from healthy donors and cancer patients. Produced via immunoSEQ multiplex PCR; TCRdb's table is partial and in-frame only. The sample includes 28,000 or so clones, about 81% of them seen just once. Sequenced material: PBMCs. Receptors were obtained from a man aged 60 to 69 with colorectal cancer. Both conserved end residues are part of each CDR3. The D gene is left open where the match is weak. Expanded clones get a size class; other rows say once, few or many, or leave the size out.

J | V | size | D | DNA | CDR3
TRBJ1-1 | TRBV27 | once | - | TGTGCCAGCAGTTTATGGGGGCGCACTGAAGCTTTCTTT | CASSLWGRTEAFF
TRBJ1-1 | TRBV5-1 | - | - | TGCGCCAGCGGAACAGGGACTATGAACACTGAAGCTTTCTTT | CASGTGTMNTEAFF
TRBJ2-7 | TRBV20-1 | once | - | TGCAGTGCTCGACTGAACGAGCAGTACTTC | CSARLNEQYF
TRBJ1-2 | TRBV3-1/TRBV3-2 | - | - | TGTGCCAGCAGCCAAGATACGGGGGGGAGTGGCTACACCTTC | CASSQDTGGSGYTF
TRBJ2-4 | TRBV5-1 | - | - | TGCGCCAGCAGCGAGGAGGGGGCAGCAAAAAACATTCAGTACTTC | CASSEEGAAKNIQYF
TRBJ1-5 | TRBV2 | - | - | TGTGCCAGCAGTGAAGTGCAGGGAGCCGGCCAGCCCCAGCATTTT | CASSEVQGAGQPQHF
TRBJ2-5 | TRBV5-6 | - | TRBD2 | TGTGCCAGCAGCTTTTGGGCACTAGCGGGGGGGCAAGAGACCCAGTACTTC | CASSFWALAGGQETQYF
TRBJ1-2 | TRBV3-1/TRBV3-2 | once | - | TGTGCCAGCAGCCCCAGCCCAACAGGTAGCCATGGCTACACCTTC | CASSPSPTGSHGYTF
TRBJ1-2 | TRBV5-6 | - | - | TGTGCCAGCAGCTTGAGGGGCACTCATGGCTACACCTTC | CASSLRGTHGYTF
TRBJ2-1 | TRBV2 | few | - | TGTGCCAGCAGTGCCTGGGGAACCTACAATGAGCAGTTCTTC | CASSAWGTYNEQFF
TRBJ1-2 | TRBV19 | - | - | TGTGCCAGTTCCGACAGAAACTATGGCTACACCTTC | CASSDRNYGYTF
TRBJ1-1 | TRBV5-4 | - | TRBD1 | TGTGCCAGCAGACCGGACAGGGGGAGTACTGAAGCTTTCTTT | CASRPDRGSTEAFF
TRBJ2-5 | TRBV7-2 | once | - | TGTGCCAGCAGCTTATATGGGGGCGAGACCCAGTACTTC | CASSLYGGETQYF
TRBJ2-7 | TRBV4-1 | once | TRBD1 | TGCGCCAGCAGCCAGACAGGGGGCCTCTACGAGCAGTACTTC | CASSQTGGLYEQYF
TRBJ2-1 | TRBV7-9 | - | - | TGTGCCAGCAGCCCCGCTGGACGCTACAATGAGCAGTTCTTC | CASSPAGRYNEQFF
TRBJ2-2 | TRBV3-1/TRBV3-2 | once | - | TGTGCCAGCAGCAGCGCTCATCCCATAGGCTTGACCGGGGAGCTGTTTTTT | CASSSAHPIGLTGELFF
TRBJ1-4 | TRBV27 | - | - | TGTGCCAGCAGTTGGAACAGGGAGGATGGAGAACTGTTTTTT | CASSWNREDGELFF
TRBJ2-7 | TRBV21-1 | - | - | TGTGCCAGCAGCAAAGGACGGGACAGGCGAGCCTACGAGCAGTACTTC | CASSKGRDRRAYEQYF
TRBJ1-1 | TRBV30 | - | - | TGTGCCTGGGACGAGGTCGACAGAATGAACACTGAAGCTTTCTTT | CAWDEVDRMNTEAFF
TRBJ2-3 | TRBV2 | - | TRBD2 | TGTGCCAGCAGTTTTAGCGGGGGGGAGACAGATACGCAGTATTTT | CASSFSGGETDTQYF
TRBJ1-2 | TRBV25-1 | - | - | TGTGCCAGCGCCCCAATCGGGGAGGGGGGCTACACCTTC | CASAPIGEGGYTF
TRBJ2-1 | TRBV3-1/TRBV3-2 | - | - | TGTGCCAGCAGCCCTCTTAGCCAAACAAATGAGCAGTTCTTC | CASSPLSQTNEQFF
TRBJ2-3 | TRBV6-5 | - | - | TGTGCCAGCCTACCGACAGGTACGAGCACAGATACGCAGTATTTT | CASLPTGTSTDTQYF
TRBJ2-3 | TRBV7-2 | once | TRBD2 | TGTGCCAGCAGCGCGTGGACTAGCGGGGGGTCAGATACGCAGTATTTT | CASSAWTSGGSDTQYF
TRBJ1-1 | TRBV30 | once | TRBD1 | TGTGCCTGGAGTGTACCCAGGGGGCTGGGCACTGAAGCTTTCTTT | CAWSVPRGLGTEAFF
TRBJ2-2 | TRBV19 | - | - | TGTGCCAGTAATAGGGATCGGACCACCGGGGAGCTGTTTTTT | CASNRDRTTGELFF
TRBJ2-3 | TRBV3-1/TRBV3-2 | - | - | TGTGCCAGCAGCCTGGGGTTCGGCGCAGATACGCAGTATTTT | CASSLGFGADTQYF
TRBJ2-5 | TRBV7-2 | - | - | TGTGCCAGCAGCTTGAGGAGGGGGGGGGAGACCCAGTACTTC | CASSLRRGGETQYF
TRBJ2-3 | TRBV4-1 | - | - | TGCGCCAGCAGCCGAGGAACAGGGTGGACAGATACGCAGTATTTT | CASSRGTGWTDTQYF
TRBJ1-6 | TRBV27 | - | - | TGTGCCAGCAGTTTAGACAGGAGATATTCACCCCTCCACTTT | CASSLDRRYSPLHF
TRBJ2-1 | TRBV11-2 | - | TRBD1 | TGTGCCAGCAGCTTGAGCGGGACAGGGATTAATGAGCAGTTCTTC | CASSLSGTGINEQFF
TRBJ1-1 | TRBV18 | - | TRBD1 | TGTGCCAGCTCACCAATCAGGGGGACTGAAGCTTTCTTT | CASSPIRGTEAFF
TRBJ2-3 | TRBV5-1 | - | - | TGCGCCAGCAGCTCCGACCGAGATACGCAGTATTTT | CASSSDRDTQYF
TRBJ2-3 | TRBV7-9 | - | TRBD1 | TGTGCCAGCAGCGTACAGGGGGCCGACACAGATACGCAGTATTTT | CASSVQGADTDTQYF
TRBJ1-6 | TRBV9 | - | - | TGTGCCAGCAGCACCCGTATGAAACAGGATAATTCACCCCTCCACTTT | CASSTRMKQDNSPLHF
TRBJ1-1 | TRBV7-9 | - | TRBD1 | TGTGCCAGCAGCTTAGATCCGGGACAGGGGAGGACTGAAGCTTTCTTT | CASSLDPGQGRTEAFF
TRBJ2-5 | TRBV7-2 | once | - | TGTGCCAGCAGCTCCCTCGCTGACTGGGAGACCCAGTACTTC | CASSSLADWETQYF
TRBJ1-5 | TRBV5-5 | - | - | TGTGCCAGCAGCTTGGCCGGTACGGGGGGAATCGAGCATTTT | CASSLAGTGGIEHF
TRBJ2-7 | TRBV20-1 | - | - | TGCAGTGCAGACCTCTTAGGCGAGCAGTACTTC | CSADLLGEQYF
TRBJ1-1 | TRBV3-1/TRBV3-2 | once | - | TGTGCCAGCAGCCTGACCGGAGGGAGACCTGAAGCTTTCTTT | CASSLTGGRPEAFF
TRBJ2-5 | TRBV4-1 | - | - | TGCGCCAGCAGCCAAGCCTCACAGGCCCAGACCCAGTACTTC | CASSQASQAQTQYF
TRBJ1-2 | TRBV7-2 | few | - | TGTGCCAGCAGCTTAGGGGGGTCAGCCCCGACTAACTATGGCTACACCTTC | CASSLGGSAPTNYGYTF
TRBJ1-5 | TRBV4-1 | - | - | TGCGCCAGCAGCCAACTTGGTTTGAGCAATCAGCCCCAGCATTTT | CASSQLGLSNQPQHF
TRBJ1-2 | TRBV6-2/TRBV6-3 | - | - | TGTGCCAGCAGGCCTGGACAGATACTCATTACACCGGGCTACACCTTC | CASRPGQILITPGYTF
TRBJ2-2 | TRBV10-3 | few | - | TGTGCCATCTACAGGGATACAACGAACACCGGGGAGCTGTTTTTT | CAIYRDTTNTGELFF
TRBJ1-1 | TRBV2 | - | - | TGTGCCAGCATCTGGAATAACATGAACACTGAAGCTTTCTTT | CASIWNNMNTEAFF
TRBJ2-7 | TRBV5-6 | - | - | TGTGCCAGCAGCTTCGAAACAGCTTCTTACGAGCAGTACTTC | CASSFETASYEQYF
TRBJ1-2 | TRBV10-2 | - | TRBD1 | TGCGCCAGCCTAATTACCGGGACAGGGGATACTACCTATGGCTACACCTTC | CASLITGTGDTTYGYTF
TRBJ2-7 | TRBV3-1/TRBV3-2 | - | TRBD2 | TGTGCCAGCAGCCAAGGAAATAGCGGGGGCTACGAGCAGTACTTC | CASSQGNSGGYEQYF
TRBJ2-7 | TRBV5-1 | - | - | TGCGCCAGCAGCTTGGCGGGCAGGGAAGTCCACGAGCAGTACTTC | CASSLAGREVHEQYF
TRBJ2-1 | TRBV20-1 | - | - | TGCAGTGCTAGTCCAACTAGGGCCCCCTACAATGAGCAGTTCTTC | CSASPTRAPYNEQFF
TRBJ2-3 | TRBV3-1/TRBV3-2 | - | TRBD2 | TGTGCCAGCAGCCAAAGTCCAGCGGGGACAGATACGCAGTATTTT | CASSQSPAGTDTQYF
TRBJ2-1 | TRBV6-5 | - | TRBD2 | TGTGCCAGCAGTTGTTGCGGGGGTTTAGGCAATGAGCAGTTCTTC | CASSCCGGLGNEQFF